These 29 T cell receptor beta chains share one sample of origin, sequenced in a study of T cells after yellow fever vaccination. TCRdb processed the 5' RACE reads anew with MiXCR; each CDR3 protein has one entry. The sample has some 390,000 distinct CDR3 sequences, 6.2% seen once. This specimen was PBMCs, taken 5 days after the yellow fever booster vaccination. These TCRs come from a man aged 30 to 45 who received the YFV17D yellow fever vaccine.

This clonotype was counted ten times or more. The chain combines TRBV20-1 with TRBJ2-1; D is perhaps TRBD2 (6 bases). Germline V gives CDR1 DFQATT, CDR2 SNEGSKA (reference sequence). The CDR3 consists of 14 residues. The CDR3 DNA is TGCAGCGCCACAAGGAGGGCCTCTACAGATGAGCAGTTCTTC. It yields the protein CSATRRASTDEQFF.

This clonotype was recorded at least ten times. One end of the junction varies from germline; a read error may be responsible. V usage is TRBV11-1 and J usage is TRBJ2-1; TRBD2 agrees at 7 bases. The CDR3 is made up of 13 amino acids. Germline V CDR1 and CDR2: SGHAT, FQDESV (reference sequence). The CDR3 nucleotides read TGTGCCAGCAGCCTCACCGGATCGGGACTACTTTACTTC. Amino acids: CASSLTGSGLLYF. Drawing the rest from reference TRBV11-1 and TRBJ2-1, the complete variable domain is EAEVAQSPRYKITEKSQAVAFWCDPISGHATLYWYRQILGQGPELLVQFQDESVVDDSQLPKDRFSAERLKGVDSTLKIQPAELGDSAMYLCASSLTGSGLLYFGPGTRLTVL.

The J gene is TRBJ1-2, the V gene TRBV20-1; D gene uncertain. The germline CDR1 and CDR2 sequences are DFQATT and SNEGSKA (reference sequence). V lost 3 bases and J lost 1, with 6 bases in between. CDR3 length: 12 amino acids. This chain's CDR3 is CSASQSNYGYTF. In DNA, the CDR3 is TGCAGTGCTAGTCAGAGTAACTATGGCTACACCTTC.

This clonotype was observed at least ten times. The J gene is TRBJ2-7, the V gene TRBV7-3; tentatively, D is TRBD2 (5 bases). V lost 5 bases and J 1 base, leaving 15 bases between the germline ends. Germline V gives CDR1 SGHTA, CDR2 FQGTGA. This CDR3 region has 15 residues. The CDR3 DNA is TGTGCCAGCAGCCCGGAGAGCGGAGTTTCCTACGAGCAGTACTTC. It codes for CASSPESGVSYEQYF.

This clonotype has at least ten counts. The rearrangement uses TRBV4-3 and TRBJ1-3, with D perhaps matching TRBD1 (6 bases). V was cut by 1 base and J by 2 bases, with 12 bases left in between. CDR1 is LGHNA and CDR2 is YSLEER in the germline V gene. The CDR3 loop spans 16 amino acids. CDR3: CASSQGGQGAGNTIYF. In DNA, the CDR3 is TGCGCCAGCAGCCAAGGGGGGCAAGGCGCTGGAAACACCATATATTTT.

This clonotype was counted between two and nine times. This chain connects TRBV5-6 to TRBJ2-1; TRBD2 is a possible D gene (5 bases). The CDR3 spans 15 residues. The V end lost 1 base, the J end lost 6 bases, and 14 bases lay between the germline ends. The V gene's germline CDR1 is SGHDT and CDR2 YYEEEE. The CDR3 bases are TGTGCCAGCAGCTTGAGGTGGGAGCTCCTCAATGAGCAGTTCTTC. The encoded protein is CASSLRWELLNEQFF.

The chain has TRBV12-3 or TRBV12-4 and TRBJ1-1; D not certain. CDR3 length equals 14 residues. V gave up 5 bases and J gave up 1 base, with 11 bases separating them. The CDR3 sequence: CASSPMERNTEAFF. CDR3 nucleotide sequence: TGTGCCAGCAGTCCTATGGAGAGGAACACTGAAGCTTTCTTT.

In its sample, this clonotype was seen many times. The chain combines TRBV4-1 with TRBJ2-1, with 8 bases that match TRBD2. The germline V gene encodes CDR1 MGHRA and CDR2 YSYEKL. This CDR3 spans 14 amino acids. Trimming at V came to 3 bases and at J to 8 bases, leaving 6 bases not matched to a gene. The CDR3 reads CASSQAGTRDEQFF. The CDR3 nucleotides read TGCGCCAGCAGCCAGGCCGGGACTAGGGATGAGCAGTTCTTC.

The chain recombines TRBV10-3 with TRBJ2-7, with D perhaps matching TRBD1 (5 bases). The CDR3 totals 16 residues. V was trimmed by 0 bases and J by 7 bases, leaving 19 bases between them. The germline gives CDR1 ENHRY, CDR2 SYGVKD. In nucleotides, the CDR3 is TGTGCCATCAGTGAGTCGATGGGATTTGGGGCTAAAGAGCAGTACTTC. Protein: CAISESMGFGAKEQYF.

This clonotype was seen at least ten times. The CDR3 region is CASSAGTGAPPWSEQYF. The CDR3 DNA is TGTGCCAGCAGCGCCGGGACAGGGGCTCCCCCTTGGAGCGAGCAGTACTTC. The chain joins TRBV9 to TRBJ2-7, with 10 nucleotides matching TRBD1. The CDR3 covers 17 residues. J was trimmed by 6 bases and V by 3 bases; bases with no gene match: 15. Germline CDR1 SGDLS, CDR2 YYNGEE. The full variable domain, its missing parts supplied by reference TRBV9 and TRBJ2-7, is DSGVTQTPKHLITATGQRVTLRCSPRSGDLSVYWYQQSLDQGLQFLIQYYNGEERAKGNILERFSAQQFPDLHSELNLSSLELGDSALYFCASSAGTGAPPWSEQYFGPGTRLTVT.

The rearrangement uses TRBV20-1 and TRBJ2-7; TRBD2 agrees at 7 bases. This CDR3 is 14 amino acids long. The J segment lost 7 bases and the V segment lost 3 bases, leaving 12 bases of the junction unmatched. From germline, CDR1 is DFQATT and CDR2 SNEGSKA (reference sequence). The CDR3 region is CSAREGTMSREQYF. The CDR3 DNA follows: TGCAGTGCTAGGGAGGGGACTATGTCTAGGGAGCAGTACTTC.

This clonotype appeared a few times. V usage is TRBV5-4 and J usage is TRBJ2-7; unclear D gene. Trimming took 10 bases from V and 2 from J, leaving 10 bases between them. This CDR3 contains 11 residues. CDR1 is SGHNT, CDR2 YYREEE, per germline (reference sequence). The CDR3 bases are TGTGCCGTCCAGAGTCCCTACGAGCAGTACTTC. It yields the protein CAVQSPYEQYF.

This clonotype was counted ten times or more. This chain links TRBV15 with TRBJ2-2; 7 nucleotides match TRBD2. V lost 11 bases to trimming and J lost 6 bases; unmatched junction nucleotides: 9. There are 13 residues in the CDR3. CDR1 LNHNV and CDR2 YYDKDF come from the germline V gene (reference sequence). The CDR3 here is CAVREGLPGELFF. The CDR3 DNA reads as TGTGCCGTGAGGGAGGGTCTACCCGGGGAGCTGTTTTTT. The complete variable domain, with remaining parts taken from reference TRBV15 and TRBJ2-2, reads DAMVIQNPRYQVTQFGKPVTLSCSQTLNHNVMYWYQQKSSQAPKLLFHYYDKDFNNEADTPDNFQSRRPNTSFCFLDIRSPGLGDTAMYLCAVREGLPGELFFGEGSRLTVL.

In its sample, this clonotype was seen a few times. The chain uses TRBV11-2 and TRBJ2-1; D ambiguous. V was shortened by 5 bases and J by 0 bases, with 20 bases between the two germline ends. CDR3 length: 18 residues. Looked up from germline, CDR1 is SGHAT and CDR2 is FQNNGV. The CDR3 loop reads CASSPRAPFLYSYNEQFF. CDR3 nucleotides: TGTGCCAGCAGCCCCCGTGCCCCCTTTTTGTACTCCTACAATGAGCAGTTCTTC.

This clonotype was seen many times. The CDR3 coding sequence is TGCGCCAGCAGCCATTCCGGGACAGGGATGCGGGGTGAGCAGTTCTTC. Its protein is CASSHSGTGMRGEQFF. The rearrangement joins TRBV4-1 to TRBJ2-1; 9 bases match TRBD1. CDR1 and CDR2 from the germline V gene are MGHRA and YSYEKL. The CDR3 is 16 residues long. V trimming: 3 bases; J trimming: 9 bases; junction bases outside the gene matches: 12.

The V call is TRBV5-4, the J call TRBJ2-2; 7 bases map to TRBD2. V was pared by 3 bases and J by 0 bases, with 8 bases of the junction left unmatched. CDR3 length: 17 residues. CDR1 SGHNT and CDR2 YYREEE come from the germline V gene (reference sequence). CDR3 nucleotide sequence: TGTGCCAGCAGCTCGAAGATACTAGCGACGAACACCGGGGAGCTGTTTTTT. This encodes CASSSKILATNTGELFF.

The table lists this clonotype with a few counts. This sequence joins TRBV29-1 and TRBJ2-1, with D tentatively TRBD1 (6 bases). The CDR3 loop spans 13 amino acids. V was shortened by 3 bases and J by 10 bases, with 16 bases between the two germline ends. Germline lookup yields CDR1 SQVTM and CDR2 ANQGSEA. CDR3 amino acids: CSVDRGYQGEQFF. The CDR3 DNA is TGCAGCGTTGACAGGGGCTACCAGGGGGAGCAGTTCTTC.

There are many counts of this clonotype. V is TRBV14 and J is TRBJ2-1; D unclear. The V and J ends lost 1 base and 10 bases respectively, with 11 bases between them. Germline V gene lookup returns CDR1 SGHDN and CDR2 FVKESK. The CDR3 covers 13 residues. The CDR3: CASSQGALGEQFF. The CDR3 DNA is TGTGCCAGCAGCCAAGGCGCATTAGGAGAGCAGTTCTTC.

This clonotype was picked up many times. The genes are TRBV20-1 and TRBJ2-3; TRBD2 matches at 9 bases. This CDR3 comprises 14 residues. CDR1 DFQATT and CDR2 SNEGSKA come from the germline V gene (reference sequence). The V segment lost 3 bases and the J segment 1 base; nucleotides outside the gene matches: 2. CDR3 sequence reads: CSASSGSGTDTQYF. Here the CDR3 DNA reads TGCAGTGCTAGTAGCGGGAGTGGCACAGATACGCAGTATTTT.

This clonotype was detected many times. This chain joins TRBV20-1 and TRBJ2-3; TRBD2 agrees at 13 bases. The CDR3 sequence is 15 residues long. Germline V CDR1 and CDR2: DFQATT, SNEGSKA (reference sequence). Trimming took 1 base from V and 8 from J; bases not matched to a gene: 6. The CDR3 spells CSARGLAGGLGTQYF. The DNA of the CDR3 is TGCAGTGCTAGAGGACTAGCGGGAGGTTTAGGTACGCAGTATTTT.

This clonotype occurred a few times. V and J are TRBV20-1 and TRBJ2-7; 12 positions match TRBD2. Germline trimming cut 0 bases from V and 3 bases from J; bases unmatched to any gene: 9. The CDR3 totals 17 residues. The germline V gene has CDR1 DFQATT and CDR2 SNEGSKA (reference sequence). The CDR3 protein is CSARDRLAGGIVYEQYF. The CDR3 DNA reads as TGCAGTGCTAGAGATCGCCTAGCGGGAGGGATAGTCTACGAGCAGTACTTC.

This clonotype was found a few times. The chain recombines TRBV6-1 with TRBJ2-7; D might be TRBD1 or TRBD2, each matching 5 bases. This CDR3 is 14 amino acids long. Deletions cut 4 bases from V and 2 bases from J, with 12 bases between. Germline V CDR1 and CDR2: MNHNS, SASEGT. CDR3: CASSARDQTYEQYF. Written as DNA, the CDR3 is TGTGCCAGCAGTGCCCGGGACCAGACCTACGAGCAGTACTTC.

This clonotype has a handful of counts. The V call is TRBV4-2, the J call TRBJ2-2; no definite D call. Germline V gene lookup returns CDR1 LGHNA and CDR2 YNFKEQ. Trimming shortened V by 0 bases and J by 6 bases, and 11 bases separated the two germline ends. This CDR3 is built from 15 residues. The CDR3 loop is CASSQDRNGPGELFF. The CDR3, as DNA: TGTGCCAGCAGCCAAGATAGGAATGGGCCCGGGGAGCTGTTTTTT.

A few counts support this clonotype. The chain uses TRBV24-1 and TRBJ2-3; perhaps TRBD2 as D (5 bases). Germline CDR1 and CDR2: KGHDR and SFDVKD. CDR3 length equals 14 residues. V shed 9 bases and J shed 2 bases, with 14 bases lying between them. This CDR3 is CATLGGRFTDTQYF. DNA of the CDR3: TGTGCCACCCTGGGCGGGCGTTTCACAGATACGCAGTATTTT.

The V call is TRBV6-2 or TRBV6-3, the J call TRBJ2-7, with D possibly matching TRBD2 (5 bases). Germline CDR1 reads MNHEY; CDR2 reads SVGEGT. Trimming shortened V by 3 bases and J by 3 bases, and 12 bases separated the two germline ends. CDR3 length equals 14 residues. The CDR3 nucleotides read TGTGCCAGCAGTTATCGGGGTAGGATCTACGAGCAGTACTTC. Protein sequence: CASSYRGRIYEQYF.

This clonotype appeared many times. The V call is TRBV11-3, the J call TRBJ2-2; D not resolved. V dropped 6 bases and J dropped 2 bases, with 7 bases sitting between them. This CDR3 is 13 amino acids long. Germline CDR1 is SGHNT and CDR2 is YENEEA. CDR3 bases: TGTGCCAGCAGGCACACAAACACCGGGGAGCTGTTTTTT. Amino acids: CASRHTNTGELFF.

The chain links TRBV4-3 to TRBJ2-2, with 11 positions matching TRBD2. V was clipped by 0 bases and J by 6 bases; unmatched bases: 3. The CDR3 totals 16 residues. CDR1 and CDR2 from the germline V gene are LGHNA and YSLEER. The chain's CDR3 is CASSQEGLAAAGELFF. The CDR3 DNA follows: TGCGCCAGCAGCCAAGAGGGACTAGCGGCGGCCGGGGAGCTGTTTTTT.

This chain links TRBV29-1 with TRBJ2-4; perhaps TRBD1 as D (6 bases). Trimming took off 6 bases at V and 9 bases at J, with 24 bases between the two ends. Germline CDR1 is SQVTM and CDR2 is ANQGSEA. The CDR3 length is 15 residues. Here the CDR3 reads CSVSRDRTKQGIQYF. CDR3 nucleotides: TGCAGCGTATCTCGGGACCGGACGAAACAGGGCATTCAGTACTTC.

This clonotype was recorded a few times. The chain links TRBV7-2 to TRBJ1-1; D is possibly TRBD1 (6 bases). CDR3 length: 14 residues. Trimming took 6 bases from V and 2 from J, leaving 13 bases between them. CDR1 and CDR2 (germline): SGHTA, FQGNSA. The CDR3 nucleotides are TGTGCCAGCAGGGTAGGACAGTTTAACACTGAAGCTTTCTTT. Translating gives CASRVGQFNTEAFF.